This T cell receptor beta chain was obtained from a study of metastatic and nonmetastatic thyroid tumors. With MiXCR, TCRdb called clones anew from the PCR reads. The table shows about 93,000 clones, with 8.6% occurring only once. Regarding this clone: A much larger clone lies a single base off, so this may be a read error.

Ahead of thyroid surgery, no patient had received treatment of any kind. Material for sequencing was blood. The TCR originated in a female donor with papillary thyroid cancer or a benign thyroid nodule (not recorded which). Some clones in this sample may be carry-over from other donors' samples.

CDR3 region: CASSLGMGDTQYF. The CDR3 DNA is TGTGCCAGCAGCTTAGGGATGGGAGATACGCAGTATTTT. The V and J genes are TRBV7-9 and TRBJ2-3; D is uncertain. The V and J ends lost 1 base and 5 bases respectively, with 7 bases between them. CDR1 is SEHNR, CDR2 FQNEAQ, per germline (reference sequence). The CDR3 has 13 residues.